This T cell receptor (beta chain) was recorded in a study of T cell responses to AZD1222 COVID-19 vaccine. Sequenced by immunoSEQ multiplex PCR; TCRdb stores in-frame clones only, minus some. The table lists about 130,000 clones, 91% of them singletons. Trimming cost V 6 bases and J 8 bases, with 16 bases left between them. Germline values: CDR1 MNHEY, CDR2 SVGAGI. The CDR3 contains 13 residues. This clonotype was sampled from an adult in good health. Sequenced material: peripheral blood, taken on day 0 of AZD1222 vaccination. The chain has TRBV6-5 and TRBJ1-2, with a possible D match to TRBD1 (6 bases). CDR3 nucleotide sequence: TGTGCCAGCAGACCGGGGCAGGGGCGAGGCTACACCTTC. This encodes CASRPGQGRGYTF.